The rows below give T cell receptor beta chains drawn from one sample of a study of blood T cell repertoires in COVID-19. Clones were read by immunoSEQ multiplex PCR, and TCRdb kept only the in-frame ones, dropping some. The table has some 250,000 clones, 75% to 90% seen once. What was sequenced was PBMCs or T cells enriched from blood (not recorded which). The receptors shown here come from a woman between 40 and 55 years old with acute COVID-19. Both conserved end residues are part of each CDR3. A D gene is named only where the DNA matches it firmly. Clone size, where shown, is once, few, many, or a class for clones that have expanded.

>TRBV7-3|TRBJ2-5|.|.
TGTGCCAGCAGCTTAACTAGCAAGGAGACCCAGTACTTC
CASSLTSKETQYF
>TRBV5-1|TRBJ2-3|.|TRBD2
TGCGCCAGCAGCTTGAGCGGGACGGGAACAGATACGCAGTATTTT
CASSLSGTGTDTQYF
>TRBV21-1|TRBJ2-7|.|.
TGTGCCAGCAGCAAAGTACTAGACTACGAGCAGTACTTC
CASSKVLDYEQYF
>TRBV27|TRBJ2-1|.|.
TGTGCCAGCAGTTTAGGGGGGGGCAGGACCTACAATGAGCAGTTCTTC
CASSLGGGRTYNEQFF
>TRBV7-9|TRBJ1-2|.|TRBD1
TGTGCCAGCATCAAAACAGGGGGCTCTTATGGCTACACCTTC
CASIKTGGSYGYTF
>TRBV4-1|TRBJ2-5|.|TRBD2
TGCGCCAGCAGCCCCCGGCTAGCGGGATCCCAAGAGACCCAGTACTTC
CASSPRLAGSQETQYF
>TRBV21-1|TRBJ2-7|.|.
TGTGCCAGCAGCAAAGCGCGGGAGTTCGGGCGGAAAGCCTACGAGCAGTACTTC
CASSKAREFGRKAYEQYF
>TRBV9|TRBJ2-1|.|.
TGTGCCAGCAGCGTAGCAGCCGAGCGCTCCTACAATGAGCAGTTCTTC
CASSVAAERSYNEQFF
>TRBV9|TRBJ1-4|.|.
TGTGCCAGCAGCGTCCATTCAGGGGTTCCTAATGAAAAACTGTTTTTT
CASSVHSGVPNEKLFF
>TRBV7-9|TRBJ1-2|.|TRBD1
TGTGCCAGCAGCCCGACAGGGAACTATGGCTACACCTTC
CASSPTGNYGYTF
>TRBV2|TRBJ1-3|once|.
TGTGCCAGCAGATACAGGGACTCTGGAAACACCATATATTTT
CASRYRDSGNTIYF
>TRBV4-1|TRBJ1-1|few|.
TGCGCCAGCAGCCAGCCCGGATACAGGACGAACACTGAAGCTTTCTTT
CASSQPGYRTNTEAFF
>TRBV15|TRBJ2-5|.|TRBD1
TGTGCCACCAGCAGATATGGGACAGGGTTAGGCGAGACCCAGTACTTC
CATSRYGTGLGETQYF
>TRBV30|TRBJ1-1|.|.
TGTGCCTGGAGTGTACAGGAAGCTTTCTTT
CAWSVQEAFF
>TRBV2|TRBJ2-2|few|.
TGTGCCAGCAGTACTAGTGGAGGGGAGCTGTTTTTT
CASSTSGGELFF
>TRBV9|TRBJ2-7|few|TRBD2
TGTGCCAGCAGCGTAGGGGTAGCGGGAGGGCCCGGCTACGAGCAGTACTTC
CASSVGVAGGPGYEQYF
>TRBV9|TRBJ2-7|.|TRBD2
TGTGCCAGCAGCGATGGGACTAGCGAGCAGTACTTC
CASSDGTSEQYF
>TRBV7-3|TRBJ2-1|.|TRBD1
TGTGCCAGCAGCTCCCCGGCAGGGGGCACTGAGCAGTTCTTC
CASSSPAGGTEQFF
>TRBV19|TRBJ2-1|.|TRBD2
TGTGCCAGTAGTATATGGGGGGGGGAGCAGTTCTTC
CASSIWGGEQFF
>TRBV3-1/TRBV3-2|TRBJ1-1|.|.
TGTGCCAGCAGCCAATCTTCTCCAGGGGTTACTGAAGCTTTCTTT
CASSQSSPGVTEAFF
>TRBV7-8|TRBJ2-1|.|TRBD1
TGTGCCAGCAGCTTAGAGCGGGGAGGGACAGGGGCCGGGAATGAGCAGTTCTTC
CASSLERGGTGAGNEQFF
>TRBV27|TRBJ2-7|.|TRBD2
TGTGCCAGCAGTTTATTAGCGGGGGGGAAGGAGCAGTACTTC
CASSLLAGGKEQYF
>TRBV19|TRBJ1-1|.|TRBD1
TGTGCCAGTAGTAAGGGACAGGCGGGGAATGCTGAAGCTTTCTTT
CASSKGQAGNAEAFF
>TRBV19|TRBJ2-7|.|.
TGTGCCAGTAGTGTTATAGGGGCAGGCGAGCAGTACTTC
CASSVIGAGEQYF
>TRBV5-1|TRBJ2-1|once|.
TGCGCCAGCAGCTTGGCCTTTTCCGGTGACGGCTCTAAGGGGAATGAGCAGTTCTTC
CASSLAFSGDGSKGNEQFF
>TRBV3-1/TRBV3-2|TRBJ1-1|.|.
TGTGCCAGCAGCGAGCGGGGCACTGAAGCTTTCTTT
CASSERGTEAFF
>TRBV29-1|TRBJ1-1|.|TRBD1
TGCAGCGCCCGGGACAGGGAATCTGAGAACACTGAAGCTTTCTTT
CSARDRESENTEAFF
>TRBV7-2|TRBJ2-7|.|.
TGTGCCTCTTATAACAGGTTACGCTACGAGCAGTACTTC
CASYNRLRYEQYF
>TRBV25-1|TRBJ1-2|.|.
TGTGCCAGCAGTGCATATCAGGGGCCGCACTATGGCTACACCTTC
CASSAYQGPHYGYTF
>TRBV6-1|TRBJ2-1|.|TRBD2
TGTGCCAGCAGTGAAGAGGTGTGGAGCGGGAGGGCCGGGTTCTTC
CASSEEVWSGRAGFF
>TRBV9|TRBJ2-5|.|.
TGTGCCAGCAGCTGGCCCGGGGAACCGGGGACCCAGTACTTC
CASSWPGEPGTQYF
>TRBV29-1|TRBJ2-7|.|TRBD1
TGCAGCGTGCGGACAGGGGGCTTGGTCGAGCAGTACTTC
CSVRTGGLVEQYF
>TRBV7-9|TRBJ2-2|once|TRBD2
TGTGCCAGCACGGCCCGACTAGCGGGAGACACCGGGGAGCTGTTTTTT
CASTARLAGDTGELFF
>TRBV5-1|TRBJ2-5|.|.
TGCGCCAGCAGCTTTCCGGGTGAGCAAGAGACCCAGTACTTC
CASSFPGEQETQYF
>TRBV3-1/TRBV3-2|TRBJ1-1|.|.
TGTGCCAGCAGCCAACCTAGGGGACAGAACACTGAAGCTTTCTTT
CASSQPRGQNTEAFF
>TRBV18|TRBJ1-5|.|TRBD1
TGTGCCAGCTCGCCAAAATCTGGGACAGGTTATAGCAATCAGCCCCAGCATTTT
CASSPKSGTGYSNQPQHF
>TRBV3-1/TRBV3-2|TRBJ2-3|.|TRBD2
TGTGCCAGCAGCAACGGGACTAGCGGTGCTAGCACAGATACGCAGTATTTT
CASSNGTSGASTDTQYF
>TRBV19|TRBJ2-1|.|TRBD1
TGTGCCAGTACCCTGACAGGGGTCGGTGAGCAGTTCTTC
CASTLTGVGEQFF
>TRBV11-2|TRBJ2-5|.|TRBD1
TGTGCCACTGCGGACAGGCAAGAGACCCAGTACTTC
CATADRQETQYF
>TRBV27|TRBJ1-4|.|TRBD1
TGTGCCAGCAGTCTTCGGACAGGAACTAATGAAAAACTGTTTTTT
CASSLRTGTNEKLFF
>TRBV7-9|TRBJ2-7|once|TRBD2
TGTGCCAGCAGATCTGGACTAGTAGGATCCTACGAGCAGTACTTC
CASRSGLVGSYEQYF
>TRBV2|TRBJ1-6|.|TRBD1
TGTGCCAGCACTAATACAGGGGGCAATAATTCACCCCTCCACTTT
CASTNTGGNNSPLHF